A selection of T cell receptor beta chains follows, all from one sample in a study of shared clonotypes between healthy human individuals. Sequencing used immunoSEQ multiplex PCR; TCRdb keeps in-frame clones, though not all of them. In the table there are more than 500,000 clones, 85% to 95% of which are singletons. Sequenced sample: naive CD8+ T cells sorted from blood. The source is a woman in her twenties or thirties in good health. The CDR3 runs from the conserved cysteine through the conserved F or W. The D gene is left open where the match is weak. Size tells how often a clone was seen (once, few, many) or the class of an expanded clone, and some rows leave it out.

d_call,cdr3_length,v_call,j_call,clone_size,cdr3_aa,cdr3_nt
-,13,TRBV5-1,TRBJ2-1,-,CASSLVGNNEQFF,TGCGCCAGCAGCTTGGTAGGCAACAATGAGCAGTTCTTC
-,13,TRBV2,TRBJ1-1,-,CASSDSQNTEAFF,TGTGCCAGCAGTGATTCCCAGAACACTGAAGCTTTCTTT
TRBD2,16,TRBV2,TRBJ2-3,-,CASSEYLAGGTDTQYF,TGTGCCAGCAGTGAATACCTAGCGGGGGGCACAGATACGCAGTATTTT
TRBD1,17,TRBV4-2,TRBJ1-1,-,CASSQDPGTGANTEAFF,TGTGCCAGCAGCCAAGATCCCGGGACAGGGGCGAACACTGAAGCTTTCTTT
-,13,TRBV5-5,TRBJ2-7,-,CASSFSQGYEQYF,TGTGCCAGCAGCTTCTCACAGGGTTACGAGCAGTACTTC
-,14,TRBV6-1,TRBJ2-1,-,CASSPGAAYNEQFF,TGTGCCAGCAGTCCCGGAGCGGCCTACAATGAGCAGTTCTTC
TRBD1,14,TRBV6-1,TRBJ1-5,once,CASQDRGINQPQHF,TGTGCCAGCCAAGACAGGGGCATTAATCAGCCCCAGCATTTT
TRBD2,12,TRBV4-1,TRBJ2-7,-,CASSLSGRKQYF,TGCGCCAGCAGCCTCTCCGGGAGGAAGCAGTACTTC
-,12,TRBV19,TRBJ1-2,-,CAGRWGDDGYTF,TGTGCCGGCCGCTGGGGAGACGATGGCTACACCTTC
TRBD2,15,TRBV7-6,TRBJ2-7,-,CASSLEAGPYAEQYF,TGTGCCAGCAGCTTAGAAGCGGGGCCCTACGCCGAGCAGTACTTC
-,14,TRBV9,TRBJ2-7,-,CASSADTIAYEQYF,TGTGCCAGCAGCGCCGACACAATCGCCTACGAGCAGTACTTC
-,15,TRBV7-9,TRBJ1-5,once,CASSSLGVGNQPQHF,TGTGCCAGCAGCTCCCTCGGGGTCGGCAATCAGCCCCAGCATTTT
-,14,TRBV28,TRBJ2-7,-,CASSLQGYTYEQYF,TGTGCCAGCAGTTTACAGGGGTACACCTACGAGCAGTACTTC
-,15,TRBV5-4,TRBJ2-3,-,CASSLSGGSTDTQYF,TGTGCCAGCAGCTTGTCGGGGGGCAGCACAGATACGCAGTATTTT
-,15,TRBV15,TRBJ1-5,-,CATSRTGGNNQPQHF,TGTGCCACCAGCAGAACGGGCGGCAACAATCAGCCCCAGCATTTT
TRBD1,14,TRBV15,TRBJ2-7,-,CATSRGDRTYEQYF,TGTGCCACCAGCAGAGGGGACAGAACCTACGAGCAGTACTTC
TRBD1,11,TRBV30,TRBJ1-2,-,CAWRTGYGYTF,TGTGCCTGGAGGACAGGGTATGGCTACACCTTC
-,14,TRBV7-8,TRBJ2-1,-,CASSFLDSYNEQFF,TGTGCCAGCAGCTTCCTGGACAGCTACAATGAGCAGTTCTTC
TRBD2,16,TRBV27,TRBJ2-3,-,CASSYTSGSAQMTQYF,TGTGCCAGCAGTTATACTAGCGGGAGCGCACAGATGACGCAGTATTTT
-,18,TRBV9,TRBJ2-5,-,CASSVDEGAGRFAETQYF,TGTGCCAGCAGCGTAGATGAAGGGGCAGGTAGATTCGCAGAGACCCAGTACTTC
-,17,TRBV5-6,TRBJ2-2,-,CASSLDGVGANTGELFF,TGTGCCAGCAGCTTGGACGGGGTAGGGGCGAACACCGGGGAGCTGTTTTTT
-,14,TRBV7-9,TRBJ2-7,-,CASSPPALSYEQYF,TGTGCCAGCAGCCCACCGGCCCTCTCCTACGAGCAGTACTTC
-,14,TRBV7-9,TRBJ1-1,-,CASNPTEQNTEAFF,TGTGCCAGCAACCCGACAGAACAGAACACTGAAGCTTTCTTT
-,14,TRBV5-4,TRBJ1-3,-,CASSLPNSGNTIYF,TGTGCCAGCAGCTTGCCCAACTCTGGAAACACCATATATTTT
TRBD1,13,TRBV25-1,TRBJ2-7,once,CASSPGQGYEQYF,TGTGCCAGCAGCCCGGGACAGGGCTACGAGCAGTACTTC
-,13,TRBV28,TRBJ2-1,-,CASSLGAGNEQFF,TGTGCCAGCAGTTTAGGGGCGGGGAATGAGCAGTTCTTC
-,15,TRBV9,TRBJ2-1,-,CASSVRGSSYNEQFF,TGTGCCAGCAGCGTACGGGGAAGCTCCTACAATGAGCAGTTCTTC
TRBD2,15,TRBV5-4,TRBJ2-7,-,CASSYGLASSYEQYF,TGTGCCAGCAGCTATGGACTAGCGAGCTCCTACGAGCAGTACTTC
-,17,TRBV2,TRBJ2-6,-,CASSEGLLTGGANVLTF,TGTGCCAGCAGTGAAGGCCTCCTAACGGGTGGGGCCAACGTCCTGACTTTC
-,13,TRBV6-1,TRBJ1-1,-,CAVHQGMNTEAFF,TGTGCCGTCCACCAGGGGATGAACACTGAAGCTTTCTTT
-,15,TRBV6-5,TRBJ2-7,-,CASSYSASYGYEQYF,TGTGCCAGCAGTTACTCAGCCAGCTATGGCTACGAGCAGTACTTC
TRBD1,13,TRBV5-4,TRBJ1-2,-,CASSSTGGTGYTF,TGTGCCAGCAGCTCCACAGGGGGCACTGGCTACACCTTC
-,13,TRBV7-9,TRBJ2-7,-,CASTQGTSYEQYF,TGTGCCAGCACCCAGGGGACCTCCTACGAGCAGTACTTC
-,13,TRBV7-9,TRBJ2-7,-,CASASVGLYEQYF,TGTGCCAGCGCCTCCGTAGGCCTCTACGAGCAGTACTTC
-,15,TRBV28,TRBJ2-7,once,CATTGWGEKSYEQYF,TGTGCCACCACGGGATGGGGGGAGAAGAGTTACGAGCAGTACTTC
-,13,TRBV7-2,TRBJ1-1,-,CASSSELNTEAFF,TGTGCCAGCAGCTCCGAGTTGAACACTGAAGCTTTCTTT
TRBD1,20,TRBV4-1,TRBJ2-2,-,CASSQIALRVGQGAPGELFF,TGCGCCAGCAGCCAAATCGCACTCAGGGTTGGACAGGGTGCTCCCGGGGAGCTGTTTTTT
TRBD2,16,TRBV29-1,TRBJ2-2,-,CSVEVVSGRSGGELFF,TGCAGCGTTGAAGTAGTTAGCGGGAGGTCAGGCGGGGAGCTGTTTTTT
-,17,TRBV29-1,TRBJ2-6,-,CSVEDWTAAPGANVLTF,TGCAGCGTTGAAGATTGGACAGCAGCCCCTGGGGCCAACGTCCTGACTTTC
-,16,TRBV5-5,TRBJ1-1,-,CASSLAKGIWNTEAFF,TGTGCCAGCAGCTTGGCCAAAGGTATTTGGAACACTGAAGCTTTCTTT
-,14,TRBV6-5,TRBJ2-7,-,CASSKRTSGYEQYF,TGTGCCAGCAGTAAGCGTACGAGCGGATACGAGCAGTACTTC
-,14,TRBV5-5,TRBJ1-5,-,CASSWSGSGQPQHF,TGTGCCAGCAGCTGGTCAGGGTCGGGACAGCCCCAGCATTTT
-,17,TRBV14,TRBJ2-3,-,CASSQANLGYLTDTQYF,TGTGCCAGCAGCCAAGCAAATCTGGGGTACCTCACAGATACGCAGTATTTT
-,11,TRBV2,TRBJ1-5,-,CAPSRGQPQHF,TGTGCCCCCAGCAGGGGTCAGCCCCAGCATTTT
-,14,TRBV5-1,TRBJ1-1,-,CASSLGTANTEAFF,TGCGCCAGCAGCTTGGGGACAGCCAACACTGAAGCTTTCTTT
-,13,TRBV27,TRBJ1-2,-,CASSLFGRGGYTF,TGTGCCAGCAGTTTATTTGGGCGTGGGGGCTACACCTTC
TRBD1,18,TRBV4-2,TRBJ2-1,-,CASSQKPARDRVYNEQFF,TGTGCCAGCAGTCAAAAACCTGCCCGGGACAGGGTCTACAATGAGCAGTTCTTC
-,17,TRBV7-9,TRBJ2-7,-,CASSPQPFGEVSNEQYF,TGTGCCAGCAGCCCGCAGCCCTTTGGGGAGGTTTCGAACGAGCAGTACTTC
-,16,TRBV6-5,TRBJ1-3,-,CASSYRREGSGNTIYF,TGTGCCAGCAGTTACCGTCGGGAGGGCTCTGGAAACACCATATATTTT
TRBD1,14,TRBV28,TRBJ1-5,-,CASSKDRGNQPQHF,TGTGCCAGCAGTAAAGACAGGGGGAATCAGCCCCAGCATTTT